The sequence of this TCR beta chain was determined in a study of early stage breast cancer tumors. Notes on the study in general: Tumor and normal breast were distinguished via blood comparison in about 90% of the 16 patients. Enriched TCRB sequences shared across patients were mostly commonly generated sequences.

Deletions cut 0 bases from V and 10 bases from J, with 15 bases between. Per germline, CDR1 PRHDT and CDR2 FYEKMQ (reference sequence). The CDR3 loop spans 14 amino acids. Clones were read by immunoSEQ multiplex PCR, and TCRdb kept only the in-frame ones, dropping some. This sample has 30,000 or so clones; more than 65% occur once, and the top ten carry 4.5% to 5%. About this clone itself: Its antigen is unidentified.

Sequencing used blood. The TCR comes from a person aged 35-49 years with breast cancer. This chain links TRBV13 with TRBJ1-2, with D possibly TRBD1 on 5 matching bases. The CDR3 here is CASSLGRGGYPYTF. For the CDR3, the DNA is TGTGCCAGCAGCTTAGGCCGGGGCGGATATCCCTACACCTTC.